This TCR beta chain stems from a study of OX40 agonist ivuxolimab in advanced cancers. Study details: Age averaged around 60 years (range roughly 20 to 90), and roughly 80% were male. Study outcomes and limitations: CD8+ T cells (on average) carried more expanded clones than CD4+ T cells.

Profiling relied on immunoSEQ multiplex PCR, and the TCRdb table lists in-frame clones only, not all of them. The data show 40,000 to 60,000 clones, with 85% to 95% seen just once and approximately 23% held by the top ten. As regards this clone: Its specificity is unknown.

The TCR comes from an adult with an advanced solid tumor such as melanoma, head and neck, liver or kidney cancer. Here the sequenced sample was CD4+ or CD8+ T cells sorted from blood, taken in a trial of the OX40 agonist ivuxolimab.

The CDR3 DNA follows: TGCGCCAGCAGCCAAGATTCGACAGCCTACGAGCAGTACTTC. Its protein is CASSQDSTAYEQYF. The V gene is TRBV4-3, the J gene TRBJ2-7; tentatively, D is TRBD1 (5 bases). Germline CDR1 LGHNA, CDR2 YSLEER. The CDR3 has 14 residues. Trimming took off 0 bases at V and 2 bases at J, with 8 bases between the two ends.